This TCR beta chain was identified during a study of T cell responses to AZD1222 COVID-19 vaccine. Study-level findings and limits: Epitopes outside B.1.351 and B.1.1.7 mutated regions reportedly drew nearly half of spike TCRs. There were vaccine-associated CD4 TCRs across spike, dominant at 160-218 and 743-854. Scientists sampled the repertoires only once the peak T cell response had passed.

The protocol was immunoSEQ multiplex PCR, while the TCRdb copy is restricted to in-frame clones and leaves out a portion. The data contain about 150,000 clones, roughly 90% of them singletons. From germline, CDR1 is MDHEN and CDR2 SYDVKM. V lost 5 bases, J lost 9 bases, and 14 bases lay in between. This CDR3 contains 13 residues. Second-dose recipients at about 4 or about 12 weeks were treated as one pooled group. Remarks on this clone: The antigen remains undetermined.

The J gene is TRBJ1-5, the V gene TRBV28; D might be TRBD1 (5 bases). This receptor was obtained from an adult who received the AZD1222 COVID-19 vaccine. The specimen was peripheral blood, collected 28 days after the second AZD1222 dose. The CDR3 region has the DNA TGTGCCAGCAGTACACTTCGGGACGCGCCCCAGCATTTT. This codes for CASSTLRDAPQHF.